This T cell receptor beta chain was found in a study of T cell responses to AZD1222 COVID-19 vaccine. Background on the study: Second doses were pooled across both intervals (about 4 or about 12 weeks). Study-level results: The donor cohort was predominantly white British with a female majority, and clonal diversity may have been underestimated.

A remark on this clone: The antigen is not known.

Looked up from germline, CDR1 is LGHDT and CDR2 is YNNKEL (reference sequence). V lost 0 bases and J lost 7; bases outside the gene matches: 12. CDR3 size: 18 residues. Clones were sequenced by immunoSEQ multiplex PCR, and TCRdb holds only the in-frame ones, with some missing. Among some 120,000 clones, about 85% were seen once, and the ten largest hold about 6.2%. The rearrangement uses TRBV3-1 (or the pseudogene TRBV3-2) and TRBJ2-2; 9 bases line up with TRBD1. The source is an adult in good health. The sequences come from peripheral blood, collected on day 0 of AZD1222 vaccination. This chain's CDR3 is CASSQDLLGQGFNGELFF. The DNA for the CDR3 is TGTGCCAGCAGCCAAGATCTTTTGGGACAGGGCTTTAACGGGGAGCTGTTTTTT.